A single sample gave rise to the 18 T cell receptor beta chains below, sequenced in a study of T cell changes during pregnancy in multiple sclerosis. Data came from immunoSEQ multiplex PCR; TCRdb stores just in-frame clones and leaves some out. The sample records approximately 100,000 clones, just over 90% being singletons. The sequencing used peripheral blood, collected in the second trimester of pregnancy. These receptor sequences come from a female donor with multiple sclerosis, enrolled in a pregnancy study.

V usage is TRBV28 and J usage is TRBJ2-1; perhaps TRBD2 as D (5 bases). Germline lookup yields CDR1 MDHEN and CDR2 SYDVKM. This CDR3 has 14 residues. Trimming took 1 base from V and 8 from J, leaving 12 bases between them. Here the CDR3 reads CASSLSPERHEQFF. The CDR3 nucleotides are TGTGCCAGCAGTTTATCCCCCGAGCGGCATGAGCAGTTCTTC.

The rearrangement links TRBV19 to TRBJ1-5; 11 nucleotides align to TRBD1. V lost 2 bases and J lost 0; bases outside the gene matches: 9. This CDR3 has 19 residues. Germline-derived CDR1 and CDR2 are LNHDA and SQIVND (reference sequence). This CDR3 reads CASSITPGTGGYSNQPQHF. Written as DNA, the CDR3 is TGTGCCAGTAGTATAACCCCCGGGACAGGGGGATATAGCAATCAGCCCCAGCATTTT.

Only one count was recorded for this clone. The gene calls are TRBV6-5 and TRBJ1-4, with D maybe TRBD1 (6 bases). Trimming stripped 4 bases from V and 0 bases from J, with 12 bases between. CDR3 size: 16 residues. Germline loops: CDR1 MNHEY, CDR2 SVGAGI. The CDR3 DNA reads TGTGCCAGCAGTTTGACAGGAAGTGCAACTAATGAAAAACTGTTTTTT. Translation: CASSLTGSATNEKLFF.

The chain recombines TRBV5-6 with TRBJ1-1, with TRBD1 matching over 7 bases. V gave up 3 bases and J gave up 11 bases; unmatched junction bases: 16. The CDR3 is 15 amino acids. Germline values: CDR1 SGHDT, CDR2 YYEEEE. For the CDR3, the DNA is TGTGCCAGCAGCTCCTTTAGGGTTAGGGGCAGGGGGGCTTTCTTT. This codes for CASSSFRVRGRGAFF.

The chain uses TRBV9 and TRBJ2-3; 9 bases are a match to TRBD2. The V gene's germline CDR1 is SGDLS and CDR2 YYNGEE. V was clipped by 4 bases and J by 4 bases; unmatched bases: 16. This CDR3 is 18 amino acids long. Here the CDR3 DNA reads TGTGCCAGCAGCCCCCACCCCAGGAGTAGCGGGGGCGCAGATACGCAGTATTTT. It is translated as CASSPHPRSSGGADTQYF.

V usage is TRBV5-1 and J usage is TRBJ2-7, with D tentatively TRBD1 (5 bases). The V and J ends lost 0 bases and 4 bases respectively, with 14 bases between them. This CDR3 region has 15 residues. Germline lookup yields CDR1 SGHRS and CDR2 YFSETQ. The CDR3 loop reads CASSLAQGSRYEQYF. As DNA, the CDR3 is TGCGCCAGCAGCTTGGCCCAGGGATCCCGATACGAGCAGTACTTC.

V gene TRBV28 combines with J gene TRBJ2-1, with unresolved D. V lost 6 bases, J lost 1 base, and 13 bases lay in between. CDR3 size: 15 residues. Germline lookup yields CDR1 MDHEN and CDR2 SYDVKM. The CDR3 is CASSPTVSSYNEQFF. The CDR3 bases are TGTGCCAGCAGCCCCACGGTTTCATCCTACAATGAGCAGTTCTTC.

The V and J genes are TRBV2 and TRBJ2-7, with a possible D match to TRBD2 (7 bases). Germline V lookup: CDR1 SNHLY, CDR2 FYNNEI. The CDR3 is made up of 13 amino acids. The V end lost 6 bases, the J end lost 6 bases, and 15 bases lay between the germline ends. The CDR3 nucleotides read TGTGCCAGCAGCGCCAGGGGAGGGGGCGAGCAGTACTTC. Translating it yields CASSARGGGEQYF. Filled out from reference TRBV2 and TRBJ2-7, the complete variable domain reads EPEVTQTPSHQVTQMGQEVILRCVPISNHLYFYWYRQILGQKVEFLVSFYNNEISEKSEIFDDQFSVERPDGSNFTLKIRSTKLEDSAMYFCASSARGGGEQYFGPGTRLTVT.

The V and J genes are TRBV6-6 and TRBJ1-4, with D possibly being TRBD1 (6 bases). The CDR3 has 13 residues. Trimming left V 7 bases short and J 12 bases short, with 18 bases between. Germline CDR1 reads MNHNY; CDR2 reads SVGAGI (reference sequence). The CDR3 nucleotides are TGTGCCAGCAACCTACAGGGTAGTGGAGAACTGTTTTTT. Translated, it gives CASNLQGSGELFF.

This chain connects TRBV28 to TRBJ1-1; 7 bases map to TRBD1. The germline CDR1 and CDR2 sequences are MDHEN and SYDVKM. CDR3 length: 13 amino acids. V lost 4 bases, J lost 6 bases, and 5 bases stayed unmatched. The CDR3 DNA reads as TGTGCCAGCAGTTCCCAGGGGGAACCTGAAGCTTTCTTT. Its translation: CASSSQGEPEAFF.

The chain recombines TRBV25-1 with TRBJ1-5, with D uncertain. Germline V lookup: CDR1 MGHDK, CDR2 SYGVNS. V gave up 2 bases and J gave up 0 bases, with 8 bases separating them. The CDR3 runs to 15 residues. The CDR3 DNA is TGTGCCAGCAGTGAAGGACTGGATAGCAATCAGCCCCAGCATTTT. Translated, it gives CASSEGLDSNQPQHF.

This chain connects TRBV6-1 to TRBJ2-5; TRBD2 agrees at 11 bases. The J segment lost 4 bases and the V segment lost 5 bases, leaving 6 bases of the junction unmatched. The length of the CDR3 is 15 residues. Germline values: CDR1 MNHNS, CDR2 SASEGT. The CDR3 loop reads CASSPPSGGLETQYF. CDR3 nucleotides: TGTGCCAGCAGTCCCCCTAGCGGGGGGCTAGAGACCCAGTACTTC.

The V and J genes are TRBV28 and TRBJ2-4; 16 bases map to TRBD2. In germline, CDR1 is MDHEN, CDR2 SYDVKM. V dropped 7 bases and J dropped 9; count of bases not matched to a gene: 15. The CDR3 loop spans 18 amino acids. The CDR3 sequence is CASIPLGTSGRAVGIQYF. The CDR3 DNA sequence: TGTGCCAGCATCCCATTGGGGACTAGCGGGAGGGCCGTGGGCATTCAGTACTTC.

V usage is TRBV19 and J usage is TRBJ2-3, with 7 bases aligning to TRBD1. This CDR3 spans 12 amino acids. The V segment lost 5 bases and the J segment 5 bases; nucleotides outside the gene matches: 1. Germline CDR1 and CDR2: LNHDA and SQIVND (reference sequence). In DNA form, the CDR3 reads TGTGCCAGTAGTCGACAGGGAGATACGCAGTATTTT. Encoded protein: CASSRQGDTQYF.

The rearrangement uses TRBV13 and TRBJ2-3, with 9 positions matching TRBD2. Germline V lookup: CDR1 PRHDT, CDR2 FYEKMQ (reference sequence). V shed 4 bases, J shed 2 bases, and the junction held 7 bases outside the gene matches. The CDR3 has 16 amino acids. CDR3 in amino acids: CASSSPPSGTTDTQYF. In DNA form, the CDR3 reads TGTGCCAGCAGCTCCCCCCCTAGCGGGACCACAGATACGCAGTATTTT.

This clone was found once. V gene TRBV27 combines with J gene TRBJ2-7; 11 nucleotides match TRBD1. CDR1 is MNHEY, CDR2 SMNVEV, per germline (reference sequence). The CDR3 contains 15 residues. V lost 5 bases and J lost 3; bases outside the gene matches: 6. CDR3 loop: CASSPSGTGGYEQYF. Written as DNA, the CDR3 is TGTGCCAGCAGTCCCTCCGGGACAGGGGGCTACGAGCAGTACTTC.

This sequence joins TRBV7-3 and TRBJ2-1, with TRBD2 matching over 11 bases. The CDR3 has 15 residues. Per the germline V gene, CDR1 is SGHTA and CDR2 is FQGTGA. V was pared by 5 bases and J by 7 bases, with 7 bases of the junction left unmatched. CDR3 in DNA: TGTGCCAGCAGCGATAGCGGGGGGGCGGGGAATGAGCAGTTCTTC. It is translated as CASSDSGGAGNEQFF.

The chain couples TRBV6-5 to TRBJ1-3; possible D gene TRBD1, 5 bases. The germline V and J ends were trimmed by 4 bases and 4 bases, with 14 bases remaining between them. The CDR3 covers 15 residues. CDR1 MNHEY and CDR2 SVGAGI come from the germline V gene. CDR3 DNA: TGTGCCAGCAGTTCGGGGGGGGGATCCGGAAACACCATATATTTT. It translates to CASSSGGGSGNTIYF.